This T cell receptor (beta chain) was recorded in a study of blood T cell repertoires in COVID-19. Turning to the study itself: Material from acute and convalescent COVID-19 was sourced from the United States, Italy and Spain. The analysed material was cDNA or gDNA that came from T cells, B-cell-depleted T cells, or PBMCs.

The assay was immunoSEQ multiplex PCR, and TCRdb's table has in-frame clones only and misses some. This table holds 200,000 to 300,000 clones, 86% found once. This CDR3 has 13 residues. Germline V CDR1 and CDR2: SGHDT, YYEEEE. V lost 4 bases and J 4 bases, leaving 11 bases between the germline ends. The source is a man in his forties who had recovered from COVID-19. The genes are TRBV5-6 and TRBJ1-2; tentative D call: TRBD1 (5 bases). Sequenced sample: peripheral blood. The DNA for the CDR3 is TGTGCCAGCAGCCGAGTTAGGGGCTATGGCTACACCTTC. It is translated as CASSRVRGYGYTF.